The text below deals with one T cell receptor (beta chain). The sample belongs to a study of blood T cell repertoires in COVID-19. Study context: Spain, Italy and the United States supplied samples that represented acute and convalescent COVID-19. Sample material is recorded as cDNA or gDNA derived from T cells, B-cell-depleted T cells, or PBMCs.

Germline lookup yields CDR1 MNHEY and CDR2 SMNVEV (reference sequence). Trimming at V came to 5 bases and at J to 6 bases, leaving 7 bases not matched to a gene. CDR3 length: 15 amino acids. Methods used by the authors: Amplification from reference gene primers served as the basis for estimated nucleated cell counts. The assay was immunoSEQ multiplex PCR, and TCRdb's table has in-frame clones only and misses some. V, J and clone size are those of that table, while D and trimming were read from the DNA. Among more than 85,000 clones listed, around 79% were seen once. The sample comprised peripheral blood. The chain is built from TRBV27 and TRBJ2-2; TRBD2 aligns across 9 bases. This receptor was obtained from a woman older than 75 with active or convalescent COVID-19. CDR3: CASSRGTSNSGELFF. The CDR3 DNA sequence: TGTGCCAGCAGTCGTGGGACTAGCAATTCCGGGGAGCTGTTTTTT.